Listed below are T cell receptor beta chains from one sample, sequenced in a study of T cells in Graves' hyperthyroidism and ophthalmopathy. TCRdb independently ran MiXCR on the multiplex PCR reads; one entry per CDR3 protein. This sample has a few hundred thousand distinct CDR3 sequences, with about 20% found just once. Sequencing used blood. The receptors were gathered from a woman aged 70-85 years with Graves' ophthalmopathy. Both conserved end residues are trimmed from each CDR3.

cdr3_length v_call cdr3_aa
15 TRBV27 ASSLPKEDYQPDTQY
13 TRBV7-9 ASSLVQGAYYGYT
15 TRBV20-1 SAADRDPSKNTGELF
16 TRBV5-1 ASSSGQGGRSSYNEQF
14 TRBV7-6 ASSSGLAGNQETQY
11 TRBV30 AWSRTLSYEQY
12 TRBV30 AWSVRGVGSGYT
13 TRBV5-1 ASSLVGVGSYEQY
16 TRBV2 ASSESARGSGLAGELF
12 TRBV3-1 ASSQFGGGDTLH
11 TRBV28 ASTRRGNEKLF
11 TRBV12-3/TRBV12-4 ASSLRQGGGYT
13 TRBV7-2 ASSGSSGRSNEQF
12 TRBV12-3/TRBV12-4 ASTRTSGSNEQF
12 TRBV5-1 ASSPSGSGDEQY
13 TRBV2 ASSVGGHLQETQY
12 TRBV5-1 ASSLTDMYTEAF
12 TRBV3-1 ASSYRTDQETQY
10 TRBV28 ASRLTGSEQY
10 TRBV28 ASSLAPRRKF
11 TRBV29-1 SVGTGPRDTQY
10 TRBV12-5 ASLGGQETQY
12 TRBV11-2 ASSQVWEPGEQY
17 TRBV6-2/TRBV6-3 ASSSRLAGSRRSYNEQF
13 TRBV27 ASSLHLGQLYGYT
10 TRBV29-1 SVDILTDTQY
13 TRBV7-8 ASSAIMGTNYGYT
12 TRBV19 ASRGLAGDYEQY
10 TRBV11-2 ASSPHSYEQY
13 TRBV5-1 ASSLAGTGFYEQY
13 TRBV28 ASSPRATTRETQY
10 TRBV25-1 ASLAGVGEQY
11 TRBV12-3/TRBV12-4 ASSPGTAYGYT
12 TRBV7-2 ASSVPQRTGEQF
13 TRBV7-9 ASSWGDVGNQPQH
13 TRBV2 ASRPDRGRAEEQY
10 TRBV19 ASSIGEARGH
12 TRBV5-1 ASSSNGQTYGYT
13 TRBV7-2 ASSLAGRGREKLF
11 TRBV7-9 ASSLQRHTEAF
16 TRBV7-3 ASSLWNGGITGGDTQY